These T cell receptor beta chains were read from a single sample in a study of T cell repertoires in cytomegalovirus infection. Their antigens remain unidentified. From the reads, TCRdb called clonotypes with MiXCR, one entry per CDR3 protein. Here the sample spans about 500,000 distinct CDR3 sequences, around 30% being singletons. This sample comprised cultured PBMCs, obtained from culture after CMV antigen stimulation. Receptors were obtained from a human donor in good health (CMV status not recorded). Some clones in this sample may be carry-over from other donors' samples. Each CDR3 is given with its conserved first and last residue. A D gene is named only where the DNA matches it firmly. Not all rows give a size; the values are once, few, many and, for expanded clones, a class.

abundance	v_gene	j_gene	d_gene	CDR3nt	CDR3aa
NA	TRBV28	TRBJ1-5	NA	TGTGCCAGCAGTTTCTCCCCGGACAGCTACAATCAGCCCCAGCATTTT	CASSFSPDSYNQPQHF
NA	TRBV7-2	TRBJ2-1	NA	TGTGCCAGCACCCGGTTGGGTGAGCAGTTCTTC	CASTRLGEQFF
few	TRBV20-1	TRBJ2-1	TRBD2	TGCAGTGCTAAAGAGGCTAGCGGGAGGGCCCTTGAGCAGTTCTTC	CSAKEASGRALEQFF
NA	TRBV12-3/TRBV12-4	TRBJ2-7	TRBD2	TGTGCCAGCAGCCTAGCGGGAGGGCCCCACGAGCAGTACTTC	CASSLAGGPHEQYF
NA	TRBV4-2	TRBJ1-5	NA	TGTGCCAGCAGCCCAAAAGAGGTGGGGGACAATCAGCCCCAGCATTTT	CASSPKEVGDNQPQHF
NA	TRBV11-2	TRBJ2-1	NA	TGTGCCAGCAGCCCAGCCGCTCGGGCGTCGGATGAGCAGTTCTTC	CASSPAARASDEQFF
NA	TRBV7-9	TRBJ1-5	NA	TGTGCCAGCAAGGGCGGCGGTTACAATCAGCCCCAGCATTTT	CASKGGGYNQPQHF
few	TRBV7-6	TRBJ2-5	TRBD1	TGTGCCAGCAGCCGTAGTGGGACAGGTCAAGAGACCCAGTACTTC	CASSRSGTGQETQYF
few	TRBV15	TRBJ1-3	NA	TGTGCCACCGAAAGAGGGGCCAGCGGCTCTGGAAACACCATATATTTT	CATERGASGSGNTIYF
few	TRBV20-1	TRBJ1-5	TRBD1	TGCAGTGCTAGAGGGGACAGGGCTAATCAGCCCCAGCATTTT	CSARGDRANQPQHF
NA	TRBV7-2	TRBJ1-2	TRBD1	TGTGCCAGCAGCTTAGCGGGACAGGGAACTAACTATGGCTACACCTTC	CASSLAGQGTNYGYTF
NA	TRBV9	TRBJ2-1	TRBD2	TGTGCCAGCAGCGTAGATAGCGGGAGCTTCCCCTACAATGAGCAGTTCTTC	CASSVDSGSFPYNEQFF
few	TRBV7-2	TRBJ1-1	TRBD1	TGTGCCAGCAGCTTAGTCTGGGGACAGGGGAACACTGAAGCTTTCTTT	CASSLVWGQGNTEAFF
NA	TRBV28	TRBJ2-1	NA	TGTGCCAGCAGTCCGACCGAGGGATGGAGCTCCTACAATGAGCAGTTCTTC	CASSPTEGWSSYNEQFF
few	TRBV7-2	TRBJ2-7	NA	TGTGCCAGCAGCTTAGCGGGACCAGCCTACGAGCAGTACTTC	CASSLAGPAYEQYF
few	TRBV2	TRBJ2-1	NA	TGTGCCAGCAGTGATCTCGGGTATGAGCAGTTCTTC	CASSDLGYEQFF
NA	TRBV11-2	TRBJ1-3	NA	TGTGCCAGCAGGAACTGGGGAAGCTCTGGAAACACCATATATTTT	CASRNWGSSGNTIYF
many	TRBV7-2	TRBJ2-7	NA	TGTGCCAGCAGCTTAGAGGTCAGCTCCTACGAGCAGTACTTC	CASSLEVSSYEQYF
once	TRBV6-1	TRBJ2-2	NA	TGTGCCAGCAATCATGGGGTATCCGGGGAGCTGTTTTTT	CASNHGVSGELFF
few	TRBV12-3/TRBV12-4	TRBJ1-6	NA	TGTGCCAGCAGTTTTGGGAAAAATAATTCACCCCTCCACTTT	CASSFGKNNSPLHF
few	TRBV6-2/TRBV6-3	TRBJ2-1	TRBD1	TGTGCCACCCTCAACTGGGACAGGGATTACAATGAGCAGTTCTTC	CATLNWDRDYNEQFF
NA	TRBV24-1	TRBJ1-3	NA	TGTGCCACCAGTGATTCTAGTCAGGTCCTCTCTGGAAACACCATATATTTT	CATSDSSQVLSGNTIYF
NA	TRBV6-5	TRBJ1-5	NA	TGTGCCAGCAGTTACGTAATACCAGGAGCATCAAATAGCAATCAGCCCCAGCATTTT	CASSYVIPGASNSNQPQHF
NA	TRBV28	TRBJ2-2	NA	TGTGCCAGCCGGGACACCAATACCGGGGAGCTGTTTTTT	CASRDTNTGELFF